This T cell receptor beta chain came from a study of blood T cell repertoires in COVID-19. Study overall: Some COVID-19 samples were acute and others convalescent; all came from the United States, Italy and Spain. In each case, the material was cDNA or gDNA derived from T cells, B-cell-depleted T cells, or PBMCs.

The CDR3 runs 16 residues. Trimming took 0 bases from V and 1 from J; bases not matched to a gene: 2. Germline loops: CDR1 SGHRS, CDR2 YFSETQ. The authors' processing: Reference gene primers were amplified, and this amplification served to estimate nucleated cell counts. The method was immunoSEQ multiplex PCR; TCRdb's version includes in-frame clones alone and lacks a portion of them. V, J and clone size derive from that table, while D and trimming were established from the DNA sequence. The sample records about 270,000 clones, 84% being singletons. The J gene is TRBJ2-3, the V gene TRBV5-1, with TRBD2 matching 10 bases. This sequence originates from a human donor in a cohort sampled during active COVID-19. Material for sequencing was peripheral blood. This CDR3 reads CASSLGLAGGTDTQYF. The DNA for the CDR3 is TGCGCCAGCAGCTTGGGCCTAGCGGGAGGCACAGATACGCAGTATTTT.